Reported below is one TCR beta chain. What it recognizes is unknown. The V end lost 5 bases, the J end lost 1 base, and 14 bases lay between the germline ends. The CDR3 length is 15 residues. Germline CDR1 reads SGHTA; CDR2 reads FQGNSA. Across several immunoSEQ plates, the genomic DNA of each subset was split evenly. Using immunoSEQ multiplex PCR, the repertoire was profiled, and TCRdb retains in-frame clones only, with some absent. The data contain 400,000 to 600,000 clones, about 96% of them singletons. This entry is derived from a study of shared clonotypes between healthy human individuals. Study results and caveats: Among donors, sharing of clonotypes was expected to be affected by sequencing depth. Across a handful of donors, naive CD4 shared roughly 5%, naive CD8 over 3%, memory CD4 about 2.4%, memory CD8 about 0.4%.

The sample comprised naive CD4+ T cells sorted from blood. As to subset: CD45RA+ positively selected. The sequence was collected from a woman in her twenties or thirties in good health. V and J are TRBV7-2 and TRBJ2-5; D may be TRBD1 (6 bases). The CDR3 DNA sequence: TGTGCCAGCAGCAAAAGGGGGACGATCCAAGAGACCCAGTACTTC. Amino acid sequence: CASSKRGTIQETQYF. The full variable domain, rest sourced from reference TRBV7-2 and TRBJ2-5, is GAGVSQSPSNKVTEKGKDVELRCDPISGHTALYWYRQSLGQGLEFLIYFQGNSAPDKSGLPSDRFSAERTGGSVSTLTIQRTQQEDSAVYLCASSKRGTIQETQYFGPGTRLLVL.